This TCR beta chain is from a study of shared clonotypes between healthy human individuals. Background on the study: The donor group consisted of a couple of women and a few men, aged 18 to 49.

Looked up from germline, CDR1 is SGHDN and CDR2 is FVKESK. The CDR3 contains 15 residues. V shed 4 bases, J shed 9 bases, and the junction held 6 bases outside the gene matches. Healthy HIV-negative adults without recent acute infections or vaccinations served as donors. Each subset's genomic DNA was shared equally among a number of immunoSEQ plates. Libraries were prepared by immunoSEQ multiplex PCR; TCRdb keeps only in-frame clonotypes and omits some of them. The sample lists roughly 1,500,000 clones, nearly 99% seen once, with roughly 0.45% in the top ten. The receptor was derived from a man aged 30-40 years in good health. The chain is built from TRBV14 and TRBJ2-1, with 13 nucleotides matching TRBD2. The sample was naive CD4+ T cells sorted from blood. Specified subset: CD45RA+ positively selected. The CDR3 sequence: CASSRGLAGDSEQFF. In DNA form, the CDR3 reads TGTGCCAGCAGCCGTGGACTAGCGGGAGATAGTGAGCAGTTCTTC.